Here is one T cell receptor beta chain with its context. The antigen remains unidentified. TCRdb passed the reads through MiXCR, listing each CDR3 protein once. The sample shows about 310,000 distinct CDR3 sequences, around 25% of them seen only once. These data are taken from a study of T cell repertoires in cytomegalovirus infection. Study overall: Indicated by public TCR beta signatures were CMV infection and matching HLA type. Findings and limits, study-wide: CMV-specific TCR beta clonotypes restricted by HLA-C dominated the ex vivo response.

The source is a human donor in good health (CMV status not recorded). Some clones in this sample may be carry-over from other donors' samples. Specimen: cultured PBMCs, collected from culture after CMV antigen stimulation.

CDR3 nucleotide sequence: TGTGCCAGCAGTGGGTCGCGGTCTAGCGCGAACACCGGGGAGCTGTTTTTT. This translates into CASSGSRSSANTGELFF. The V call is TRBV25-1, the J call TRBJ2-2, with D tentatively TRBD2 (6 bases). Germline V CDR1 and CDR2: MGHDK, SYGVNS. The CDR3 length is 17 residues. V was pared by 4 bases and J by 0 bases, with 15 bases between.